This T cell receptor beta chain was identified in a study of a mutant IDH1 vaccine in newly diagnosed glioma. Study-level information: In weeks 1, 3, 5, 7, 11, 15, 19 and 23, patients were immunized, eight times in all. Former treatment meant radiotherapy, temozolomide, or both; the majority had gotten both. Beginning 4-6 weeks after radiotherapy alone, or with temozolomide cycles, vaccination took place.

Only in-frame clones appear in the TCRdb table, and some are missing; sequencing was by immunoSEQ multiplex PCR. The sample contains under 150,000 clones, approximately 87% of which appear only once. Worth noting for this clone: The antigen is not known.

V lost 2 bases to trimming and J lost 5 bases, with 9 bases between them. Germline loops: CDR1 SNHLY, CDR2 FYNNEI. This CDR3 has 13 residues. Noted time point: week 11, during vaccination. In every dose of vaccine, 300 ug of mutant IDH1 20-mer peptide was given alongside topical imiquimod. Diagnosis in the donors showed new WHO grade 3 or 4 astrocytomas that were IDH1-mutant and ATRX-lost. The TCR sequence derives from a woman aged 50 to 60 with glioma. V usage is TRBV2 and J usage is TRBJ2-5; no clear D gene. The sample was PBMCs, taken from a glioma patient whose treatment included an IDH1 peptide vaccine. The DNA for the CDR3 is TGTGCCAGCAGTGAATCTGCGTGGGAGACCCAGTACTTC. Residues: CASSESAWETQYF. Variable domain in full (rest from reference TRBV2 and TRBJ2-5): EPEVTQTPSHQVTQMGQEVILRCVPISNHLYFYWYRQILGQKVEFLVSFYNNEISEKSEIFDDQFSVERPDGSNFTLKIRSTKLEDSAMYFCASSESAWETQYFGPGTRLLVL.